These 18 T cell receptor beta chains were all obtained from the same sample, sequenced in a study of CXCR3-negative and CXCR3-positive naive CD8 T cells. The authors made the TRB cDNA libraries by 5' RACE using UMI labels. One entry per CDR3 protein, without DNA, is what TCRdb gives after re-calling the 5' RACE reads. Its listing shows roughly 99,000 distinct CDR3 sequences. Their antigens are not known. Overall study findings and caveats: The TRB CDR3s that CXCR3-positive naive cells carried were more hydrophobic than those of CXCR3-negative naive cells.

Sequenced: naive CXCR3+ CD8+ T cells from blood. This sample's subset: CD45RO-CCR7+CD27+CD95- naive CD8+ T cells expressing CXCR3 (TNR3+). The source is a human donor in good health. Some clones in this sample may be carry-over from other donors' samples.

The chain recombines TRBV12-3 or TRBV12-4 with TRBJ2-2; TCRdb reports TRBD2, a call that lacks DNA to check it against. CDR3 length: 14 residues. The CDR3 region is CASSLGLVTGELFF.

The chain combines TRBV7-9 with TRBJ2-3; the TCRdb call, TRBD2, lacks DNA for checking. The germline V gene has CDR1 SEHNR and CDR2 FQNEAQ (reference sequence). The CDR3 totals 20 residues. CDR3 loop: CASSILSPQVAGEGTDTQYF.

The chain employs TRBV4-3 and TRBJ2-5; without DNA, the TCRdb call of TRBD2 cannot be checked. The germline V gene has CDR1 LGHNA and CDR2 YSLEER. The CDR3 totals 16 residues. The CDR3 region is CASSQDLRTSGETQYF.

The chain recombines TRBV7-8 with TRBJ2-1; the TRBD2 assignment by TCRdb is unverifiable without DNA. From germline, CDR1 is SGHVS and CDR2 FQNEAQ. The CDR3 has 15 residues. The CDR3: CASSLASGVHNEQFF.

The chain carries TRBV12-3 or TRBV12-4 and TRBJ2-3; TCRdb gives TRBD2 as the D gene, but with no DNA this cannot be confirmed. The CDR3 has 14 amino acids. The CDR3 sequence is CASSLYRGGDTQYF.

The V call is TRBV20-1, the J call TRBJ2-7; absent DNA, TCRdb's TRBD2 call cannot be checked. CDR3 length: 14 residues. The germline V gene encodes CDR1 DFQATT and CDR2 SNEGSKA (reference sequence). CDR3 protein: CSARDHEGSYEQYF.

This chain uses TRBV10-3 with TRBJ1-2; TCRdb indicates TRBD1, and absent DNA this call remains unverified. Germline-derived CDR1 and CDR2 are ENHRY and SYGVKD. The length of the CDR3 is 14 residues. CDR3 region: CAISERDGSYGYTF.

The chain uses TRBV4-2 and TRBJ2-2; the D gene TCRdb calls, TRBD1, cannot be checked with no DNA. CDR3 size: 17 residues. CDR1 and CDR2 (germline): LGHNA, YNFKEQ. The CDR3 loop reads CASSLVEDRPNTGELFF.

The chain joins TRBV7-2 to TRBJ1-3; the D gene TCRdb calls, TRBD1, cannot be checked with no DNA. Germline V gene data show CDR1 as SGHTA and CDR2 as FQGNSA. The CDR3 sequence is 15 residues long. The CDR3 spells CASSSDRGLGNTIYF.

The V call is TRBV6-5, the J call TRBJ2-7. The CDR3 length is 15 residues. CDR1 MNHEY and CDR2 SVGAGI come from the germline V gene. The CDR3 is CASSYSFSSSYEQYF.

V usage is TRBV28 and J usage is TRBJ2-5; without DNA, the TCRdb call of TRBD1 cannot be checked. Germline V gene sequence: CDR1 MDHEN, CDR2 SYDVKM. The CDR3 extends over 13 amino acids. The CDR3 protein is CASSFGGQETQYF.

The chain has TRBV4-2 and TRBJ2-7. The CDR3 has 15 residues. Germline V gene lookup returns CDR1 LGHNA and CDR2 YNFKEQ. Here the CDR3 reads CASSQGIGSSYEQYF.

CDR3 residues: CASSLIGGSSVYEQYF. The chain combines TRBV7-2 with TRBJ2-7; the TRBD2 assignment by TCRdb is unverifiable without DNA. The CDR3 sequence is 16 residues long. CDR1 and CDR2 (germline): SGHTA, FQGNSA.

The chain links TRBV21-1 to TRBJ2-1; TCRdb indicates TRBD2, and absent DNA this call remains unverified. TRBV21-1 is recorded as a pseudogene. CDR3 length: 15 residues. This CDR3 is CASSKQGPTYNEQFF.

J is TRBJ2-1 and V is TRBV23-1; TCRdb proposes TRBD1, but this gene call is untestable without DNA. TRBV23-1 counts as an open reading frame of uncertain function. The CDR3 sequence is 17 residues long. CDR3 residues: CASSQKGKESSYNEQFF.

The rearrangement links TRBV20-1 to TRBJ1-5. Germline values: CDR1 DFQATT, CDR2 SNEGSKA (reference sequence). This CDR3 comprises 15 residues. The CDR3 is CSAREEEYSNQPQHF.

J is TRBJ2-7 and V is TRBV20-1; TCRdb lists TRBD2, though no DNA is available to test this call. The CDR3 has 16 amino acids. CDR1 is DFQATT, CDR2 SNEGSKA, per germline (reference sequence). CDR3 amino acids: CSASGPAGGLSYEQYF.

The V gene is TRBV4-2, the J gene TRBJ1-5. The CDR3 length is 16 residues. Germline V gene data show CDR1 as LGHNA and CDR2 as YNFKEQ. CDR3 region: CASSQDGAGGHQPQHF.